This is a list of T cell receptor beta chains from one sample in a study of blood T cell repertoires in COVID-19. The table came from immunoSEQ multiplex PCR; TCRdb's copy has only in-frame clones and leaves some out. The profile covers 160,000 or so clones, with approximately 82% appearing a single time and about 15% taken by the ten largest. Sequencing was done on a sample of PBMCs or T cells enriched from blood (not recorded which). Receptors were obtained from a man aged 50 to 59 who had recovered from COVID-19. Each CDR3 is given with its conserved first and last residue. The D gene is left open where the match is weak. Only some rows state a clone size, as once, few, many or a class for expanded clones.

j_gene | d_gene | v_gene | abundance | CDR3nt | CDR3aa
TRBJ1-1 | TRBD1 | TRBV5-1 | NA | TGCGCCAGCAGCGGGGACAGGGGCGGCACTGAAGCTTTCTTT | CASSGDRGGTEAFF
TRBJ2-5 | NA | TRBV29-1 | NA | TGCAGCGTTGACGAGGGGGGGAGGGAGACCCAGTACTTC | CSVDEGGRETQYF
TRBJ1-3 | TRBD1 | TRBV5-1 | few | TGCGCCAGCAGCTTGGTGGGACAGGGGAGCTCTGGAAACACCATATATTTT | CASSLVGQGSSGNTIYF
TRBJ1-4 | NA | TRBV19 | NA | TGTGCCAGTGGTGGGAGAATTAATGAAAAACTGTTTTTT | CASGGRINEKLFF
TRBJ2-1 | TRBD1 | TRBV10-3 | NA | TGTGCCATCGGTCGTGAAGGCACAGGGGGGAGTGAGCAGTTCTTC | CAIGREGTGGSEQFF
TRBJ1-2 | NA | TRBV3-1/TRBV3-2 | NA | TGTGCCAGCAGTACACCCGGGTCTTCCCCATATGGCTACACCTTC | CASSTPGSSPYGYTF
TRBJ1-1 | NA | TRBV5-1 | NA | TGCGCCAGCAGCTTGGGTACTCGGACTGAAGCTTTCTTT | CASSLGTRTEAFF
TRBJ2-2 | NA | TRBV12-3/TRBV12-4 | NA | TGTGCCAGCAGCCGGGACTTCACCGGGGAGCTGTTTTTT | CASSRDFTGELFF
TRBJ1-4 | NA | TRBV4-1 | few | TGCGCCAGCAGTACCGTGGGGGCGGCTAATGAAAAACTGTTTTTT | CASSTVGAANEKLFF
TRBJ1-1 | NA | TRBV10-1 | NA | TGCGCCAGCAGTGAACGGAGGTCTCGGACTGAAGCTTTCTTT | CASSERRSRTEAFF
TRBJ1-1 | NA | TRBV30 | NA | TGTGCCTGGAGCCGGGAGCCGAACACTGAAGCTTTCTTT | CAWSREPNTEAFF
TRBJ2-3 | NA | TRBV19 | NA | TGTGCCAGTACCGGGAGCACAGATACGCAGTATTTT | CASTGSTDTQYF
TRBJ2-7 | TRBD1 | TRBV27 | NA | TGTGCCAGCAGTTTACTGGGACAGGGGGTTCTCGAGCAGTACTTC | CASSLLGQGVLEQYF
TRBJ2-2 | NA | TRBV28 | few | TGTGCCAGCAGTCAAACAGGGACCACCGGGGAGCTGTTTTTT | CASSQTGTTGELFF
TRBJ1-1 | NA | TRBV10-3 | NA | TGTGCCATCAGTGAGTCGGTAGGCCTAGGGGACACTGAAGCTTTCTTT | CAISESVGLGDTEAFF
TRBJ1-2 | NA | TRBV9 | NA | TGTGCCAGCAGCGTAGTGGCAGGGGTAGCTGGCTACACCTTC | CASSVVAGVAGYTF
TRBJ1-6 | NA | TRBV11-2 | NA | TGTGCCAGCAGCTTGACAGACCAGAATTCACCCCTCCACTTT | CASSLTDQNSPLHF
TRBJ1-5 | TRBD1 | TRBV4-2 | NA | TGTGCCAGCAGCCAAGGGGGGACAGTGGATCAGCCCCAGCATTTT | CASSQGGTVDQPQHF
TRBJ2-3 | TRBD2 | TRBV5-1 | NA | TGCGCCAGCAGCGGGGAGCTAGCGGGGATAGATACGCAGTATTTT | CASSGELAGIDTQYF
TRBJ2-7 | TRBD1 | TRBV5-4 | NA | TGTGCCAGCAGCTTGGACAGGGGTTCCTACGAGCAGTACTTC | CASSLDRGSYEQYF
TRBJ1-2 | NA | TRBV6-5 | NA | TGTGCCAGCAGTTACTCAGGACTTAAGGATGGCTACACCTTC | CASSYSGLKDGYTF
TRBJ2-7 | TRBD1 | TRBV27 | NA | TGTGCCAGCAGTTTCTCCCCCTACCGGGACAGGGGCCCTTACGAGCAGTACTTC | CASSFSPYRDRGPYEQYF
TRBJ1-3 | NA | TRBV27 | once | TGTGCCAGCAGTTTAACAGGGATCGGAAACACCATATATTTT | CASSLTGIGNTIYF
TRBJ2-2 | NA | TRBV7-9 | few | TGTGCCAGCAGCTTCCGGAGCACCGGGGAGCTGTTTTTT | CASSFRSTGELFF
TRBJ1-2 | TRBD1 | TRBV6-5 | NA | TGTGCCAGCAGCAAACCGGGACAGGGTGACTATGGCTACACCTTC | CASSKPGQGDYGYTF
TRBJ1-5 | TRBD1 | TRBV27 | NA | TGTGCCAGCAGTTTGCTGGGACAGGGTAGCAATCAGCCCCAGCATTTT | CASSLLGQGSNQPQHF
TRBJ1-6 | NA | TRBV11-2 | NA | TGTGCCAGCAGCTTTCCGACATCAGGCGTAAATTCACCCCTCCACTTT | CASSFPTSGVNSPLHF
TRBJ2-4 | NA | TRBV7-8 | NA | TGTGCCAGCAGCGCCCAGGGTGCCAAAAACATTCAGTACTTC | CASSAQGAKNIQYF
TRBJ2-7 | NA | TRBV7-6 | NA | TGTGCCAGCAGCTTAGCGACCCCAGGGGAGACGGTCGAGCAGTACTTC | CASSLATPGETVEQYF
TRBJ1-4 | NA | TRBV6-9 | few | TGTGCCAGCAGTTACGAGGCGCCTGCTAATGAAAAACTGTTTTTT | CASSYEAPANEKLFF
TRBJ2-7 | NA | TRBV27 | once | TGTGCCAGCACCATGCAGGGGCGGGTCAACGAGCAGTACTTC | CASTMQGRVNEQYF
TRBJ1-2 | TRBD1 | TRBV3-1/TRBV3-2 | NA | TGTGCCAGCAGCCAAGAGACAGGGCTCTATGGCTACACCTTC | CASSQETGLYGYTF
TRBJ1-2 | NA | TRBV18 | NA | TGTGCCAGCTCACCAATCTCCCGACAGCACTACACCTTC | CASSPISRQHYTF
TRBJ1-5 | TRBD1 | TRBV2 | NA | TGTGCCAGCAGTGAGGACAGGGGGAATCAGCCCCAGCATTTT | CASSEDRGNQPQHF
TRBJ1-6 | TRBD1 | TRBV7-9 | NA | TGTGCCAGCAGCTTAGTGACAGGGAATTCACCCCTCCACTTT | CASSLVTGNSPLHF
TRBJ2-3 | NA | TRBV7-7 | NA | TGTGCCAGCAGCTTAGAGGTAGCATCCGATACGCAGTATTTT | CASSLEVASDTQYF
TRBJ1-5 | TRBD1 | TRBV18 | many | TGTGCCAGCTCACCCGGGACAGGGGATCAGCCCCAGCATTTT | CASSPGTGDQPQHF
TRBJ2-7 | TRBD2 | TRBV29-1 | NA | TGCAGCGTTGAGAAGCGGGGGACGGGGGAGCAGTACTTC | CSVEKRGTGEQYF
TRBJ1-1 | NA | TRBV28 | NA | TGTGCCACGGATCGGGCCGAAGGGGGTAACACTGAAGCTTTCTTT | CATDRAEGGNTEAFF
TRBJ1-2 | TRBD1 | TRBV7-9 | NA | TGTGCCAGCAGCCCGGGACAGCGGGGCTACACCTTC | CASSPGQRGYTF
TRBJ1-1 | NA | TRBV13 | NA | TGTGCCAGCAGCTCAAGGGAGGGTTTGCCTGAAGCTTTCTTT | CASSSREGLPEAFF
TRBJ1-5 | TRBD1 | TRBV5-5 | NA | TGTGCCAGCAGCTCCACCGGGACAGGGCTTTTGAATCAGCCCCAGCATTTT | CASSSTGTGLLNQPQHF
TRBJ2-1 | NA | TRBV10-2 | NA | TGCGCCAGCAGGGCCTCGGGGGGCGGGGGTGAGCAGTTCTTC | CASRASGGGGEQFF
TRBJ1-4 | NA | TRBV6-5 | NA | TGTGCCAGCAGGTACTACAGGGCGGAACTGTTTTTT | CASRYYRAELFF
TRBJ1-1 | NA | TRBV18 | NA | TGTGCCAGCTCGCCGGGACAGAACACTGAAGCTTTCTTT | CASSPGQNTEAFF
TRBJ1-6 | TRBD1 | TRBV27 | NA | TGTGCCAGCAGGGGGACAGGGGCGAATTCACCCCTCCACTTT | CASRGTGANSPLHF
TRBJ1-1 | NA | TRBV6-1 | NA | TGTGCCAGCAGTGATCTAGGACAGTGGGGGTCATCAGACACTGAAGCTTTCTTT | CASSDLGQWGSSDTEAFF
TRBJ1-5 | TRBD1 | TRBV19 | NA | TGTGCCAGTAGTACCATGACAGGGTTGGGTCAGCCCCAGCATTTT | CASSTMTGLGQPQHF
TRBJ2-3 | NA | TRBV27 | NA | TGTGCCAGCAGTCAACATTCGGAAGGGAGGCAGTATTTT | CASSQHSEGRQYF
TRBJ1-2 | TRBD1 | TRBV5-1 | few | TGCGCCAGCAGCTTCCAGGGGGAGGATGGCTACACCTTC | CASSFQGEDGYTF